This T cell receptor (beta chain) was sequenced during a study of glioma-infiltrating T cells. Study results and limitations: Gliomas, especially low-grade, showed above-expected tissue-blood divergence; non-neoplastic patients showed below. Tissue and blood shared very few CDR3 sequences.

This clonotype was seen many times. Its specificity is unknown. Using RNA template, CDR3s of TCR alpha and beta were amplified with iRepertoire arm-PCR. One entry per CDR3 protein results from TCRdb running MiXCR on the multiplex PCR reads. Seen here are some 180,000 distinct CDR3 sequences, more than 30% observed once, and the top ten hold 20%. CDR1 and CDR2 (germline): MNHEY, SVGEGT. The CDR3 consists of 12 residues. With 0 bases clipped from V and 12 bases from J, the junction kept 3 bases outside the gene matches. This TCR was recovered from a human donor with low-grade glioma or glioblastoma, undergoing nonglioma brain surgery, or in good health (not recorded which). This chain links TRBV6-2 or TRBV6-3 with TRBJ2-7, with 9 nucleotides matching TRBD1. Input material: glioma tissue, nonneoplastic brain tissue, or PBMCs (not recorded which). The CDR3, as DNA: TGTGCCAGCAGTTACTCGGGACAGGGCCGGTACTTC. Its translation is CASSYSGQGRYF.